This entry describes one T cell receptor (beta chain). The antigen this receptor binds is unknown. No much larger clone exists at a distance of one base, and base qualities are not known. The sample is drawn from a study of CD8+ T cells in alopecia areata listed by TCRdb under 2018. Regarding the complete study: The study used high-throughput TCRbeta sequencing to examine T cell clonal expansion in alopecia areata, in both the C3H/HeJ mouse model and human patients. In humans, TCRbeta sequencing was performed on scalp tissue and on sorted CD4+ and CD8+ peripheral blood T cells from healthy controls and from patients with patchy or totalis/universalis alopecia areata. Scalp clonality was compared across normal scalp (n=4), patchy alopecia areata scalp (n=8), and alopecia totalis/universalis scalp (n=8). RNA came from the PAXgene miRNA kit for fixed scalp, the miRNeasy kit for PBMCs, and the RNeasy kit for mouse skin. TCRbeta CDR3 regions were amplified by immunoSEQ multiplex PCR with 35 Vbeta forward and 13 Jbeta reverse primers. General study outcomes and caveats: Scalp TCR repertoire analysis is complicated because resident alphabeta T cells in normal human skin are also sequenced, whereas mouse skin is dominated by gammadelta T cells. Higher clonality and more expanded CD8+ clones were observed in lesional scalp than in normal scalp, particularly in alopecia totalis/universalis, a finding suggestive of antigenic drive. Shared TCR sequences between patients were less evident than in mice, which may be partly attributable to HLA diversity in the patient population.

The cysteine opens and the phenylalanine closes a CDR3 of 15 amino acids. CDR3 DNA only is kept here, 45 bases in frame from base 1. Looking up the germline V gene (reference sequence) yields CDR1 SEHNR and CDR2 FQNEAQ. At the junction V is shortened by 5 bases and J by 5 bases, with 18 bases in between. From alopecia areata patients, peripheral blood was collected along with lesional scalp punch biopsies. PBMCs were isolated by density centrifugation and stained for CD3, CD4 and CD8, after which CD4+ and CD8+ T cells were sorted on a FACSAria. The untreated alopecia areata patients were recruited through a multicenter biomarker study. In roughly 5 patients from the biomarker study, the blood CD8+ T cells went through an additional sort into NKG2D-low and NKG2D-high fractions. Libraries were built with the immunoSEQ multiplex PCR assay. RNA was extracted from all samples and reverse transcribed into cDNA, which served as template for TCR sequencing. SuperScript III was used for first-strand cDNA synthesis, primed with a 2:1 mix of oligo-dT and random hexamers. Amplification bias was assessed with a synthetic immune receptor repertoire, and residual bias was removed computationally. The original methods were these. Raw reads were preprocessed for error removal, and CDR3 was defined according to IMGT conventions as running from the conserved cysteine to phenylalanine. To get clonality, Shannon entropy was normalized by log2 of the number of productive unique TCRs and the result was subtracted from 1. Whether scalp clones were CD4 or CD8 was inferred by matching scalp TCRbeta sequences against CD4 and CD8 repertoires sorted from blood. The source is immuneACCESS, and TCRdb retained only in-frame sequences with V and J called. Part of the clones is not carried over; for the studies checked, unresolved V genes explain less than half of this, and the remainder is unexplained. The V and J calls and clone size are taken from that table; D and trimming were inferred from the DNA. Within this sample are about 82,000 clones, with 45% to 60% of them counted one time only. Under 6.5% of the sample is held by the ten biggest clonotypes.

The clonotype originates from a human donor with alopecia areata. The chain employs TRBV7-9 and TRBJ2-5, with a weak D call of TRBD2 (6 bases match). The sequencing input was NKG2D-high CD8+ T cells sorted from blood. The cell subset or site label of this sample denotes: sorted CD8+ NKG2D-high blood T cells. The CDR3 region has the sequence CASSPSSGEVETQYF. The DNA reads TGTGCCAGCAGCCCCTCTTCGGGGGAGGTGGAGACCCAGTACTTC.